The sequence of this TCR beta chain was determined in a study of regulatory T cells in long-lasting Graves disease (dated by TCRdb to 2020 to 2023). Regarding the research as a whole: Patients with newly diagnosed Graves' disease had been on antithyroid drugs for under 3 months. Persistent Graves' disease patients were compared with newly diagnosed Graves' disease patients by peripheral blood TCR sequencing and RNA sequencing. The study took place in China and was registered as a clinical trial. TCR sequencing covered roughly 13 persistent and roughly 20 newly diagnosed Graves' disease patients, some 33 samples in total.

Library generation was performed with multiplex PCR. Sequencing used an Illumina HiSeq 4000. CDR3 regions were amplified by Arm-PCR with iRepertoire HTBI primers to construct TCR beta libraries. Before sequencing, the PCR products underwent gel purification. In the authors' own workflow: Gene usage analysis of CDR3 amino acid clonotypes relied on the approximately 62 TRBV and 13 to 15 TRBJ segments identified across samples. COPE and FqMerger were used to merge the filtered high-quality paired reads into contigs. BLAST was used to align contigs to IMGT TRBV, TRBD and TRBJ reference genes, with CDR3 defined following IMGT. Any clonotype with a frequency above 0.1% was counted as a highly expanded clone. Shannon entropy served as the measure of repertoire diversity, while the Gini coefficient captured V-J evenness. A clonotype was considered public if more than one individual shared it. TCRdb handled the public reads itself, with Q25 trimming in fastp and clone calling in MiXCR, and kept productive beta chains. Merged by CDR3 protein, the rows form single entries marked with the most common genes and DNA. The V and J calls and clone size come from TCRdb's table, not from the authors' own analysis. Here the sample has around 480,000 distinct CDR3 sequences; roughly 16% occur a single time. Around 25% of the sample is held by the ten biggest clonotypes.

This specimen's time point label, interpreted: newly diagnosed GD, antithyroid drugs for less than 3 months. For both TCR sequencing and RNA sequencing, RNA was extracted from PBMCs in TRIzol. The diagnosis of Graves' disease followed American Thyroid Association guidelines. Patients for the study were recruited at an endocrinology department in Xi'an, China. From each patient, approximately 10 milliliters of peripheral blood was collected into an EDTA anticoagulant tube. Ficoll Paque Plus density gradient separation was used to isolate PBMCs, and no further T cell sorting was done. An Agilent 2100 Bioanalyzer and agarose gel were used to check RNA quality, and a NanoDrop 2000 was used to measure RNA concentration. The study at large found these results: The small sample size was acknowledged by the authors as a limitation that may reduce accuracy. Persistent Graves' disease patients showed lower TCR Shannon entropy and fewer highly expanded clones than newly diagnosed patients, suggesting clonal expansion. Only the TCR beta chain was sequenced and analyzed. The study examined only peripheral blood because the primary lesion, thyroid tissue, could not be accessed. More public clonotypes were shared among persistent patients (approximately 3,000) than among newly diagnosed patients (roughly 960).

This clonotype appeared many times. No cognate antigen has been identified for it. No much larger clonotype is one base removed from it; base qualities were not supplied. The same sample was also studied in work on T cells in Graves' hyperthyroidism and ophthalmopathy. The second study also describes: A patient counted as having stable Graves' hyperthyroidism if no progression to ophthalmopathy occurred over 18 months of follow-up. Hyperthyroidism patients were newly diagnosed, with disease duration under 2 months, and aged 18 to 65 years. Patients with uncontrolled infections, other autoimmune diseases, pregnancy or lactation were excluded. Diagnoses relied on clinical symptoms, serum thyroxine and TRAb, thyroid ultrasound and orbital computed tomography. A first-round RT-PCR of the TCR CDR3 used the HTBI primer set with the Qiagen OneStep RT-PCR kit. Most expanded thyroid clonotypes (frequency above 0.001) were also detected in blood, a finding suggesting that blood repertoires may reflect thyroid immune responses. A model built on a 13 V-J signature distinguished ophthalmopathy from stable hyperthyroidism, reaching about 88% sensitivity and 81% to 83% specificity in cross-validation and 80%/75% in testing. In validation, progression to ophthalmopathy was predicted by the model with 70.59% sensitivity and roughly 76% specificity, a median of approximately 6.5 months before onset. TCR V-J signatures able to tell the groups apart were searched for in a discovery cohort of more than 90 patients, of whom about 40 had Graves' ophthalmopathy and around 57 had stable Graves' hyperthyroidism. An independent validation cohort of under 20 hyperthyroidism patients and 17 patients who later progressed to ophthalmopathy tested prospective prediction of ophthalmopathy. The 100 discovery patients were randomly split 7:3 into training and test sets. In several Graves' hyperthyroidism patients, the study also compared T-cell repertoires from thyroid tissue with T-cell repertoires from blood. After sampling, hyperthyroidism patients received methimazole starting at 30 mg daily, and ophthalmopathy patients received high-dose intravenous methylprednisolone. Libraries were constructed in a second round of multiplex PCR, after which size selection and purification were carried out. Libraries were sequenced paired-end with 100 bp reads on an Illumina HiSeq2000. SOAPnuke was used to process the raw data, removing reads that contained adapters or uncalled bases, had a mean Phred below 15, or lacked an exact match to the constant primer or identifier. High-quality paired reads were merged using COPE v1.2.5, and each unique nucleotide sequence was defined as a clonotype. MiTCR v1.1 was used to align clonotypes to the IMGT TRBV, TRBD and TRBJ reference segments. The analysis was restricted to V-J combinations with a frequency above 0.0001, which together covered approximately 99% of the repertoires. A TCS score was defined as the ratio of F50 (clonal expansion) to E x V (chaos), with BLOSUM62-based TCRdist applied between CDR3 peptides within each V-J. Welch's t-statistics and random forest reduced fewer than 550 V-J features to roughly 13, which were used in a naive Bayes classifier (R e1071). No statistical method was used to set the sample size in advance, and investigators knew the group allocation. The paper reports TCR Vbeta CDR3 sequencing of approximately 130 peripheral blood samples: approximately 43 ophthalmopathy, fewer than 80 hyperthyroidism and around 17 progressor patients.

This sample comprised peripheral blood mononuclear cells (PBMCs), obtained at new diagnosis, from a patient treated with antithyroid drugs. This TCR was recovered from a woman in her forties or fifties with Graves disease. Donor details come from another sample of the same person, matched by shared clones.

CDR3 loop: CASSRRTSGETQYF. The DNA sequence follows: TGTGCCAGCAGCCGTCGGACTAGCGGAGAGACCCAGTACTTC. The rearranged segments are TRBV3-1 and TRBJ2-5; TRBD2 fits 10 bases in the junction. CDR1 is given as LGHDT and CDR2 as YNNKEL, both from the germline V gene (reference sequence). V has 4 bases trimmed and J has 4 bases trimmed; junction bases matching no gene number 3. Its CDR3 holds 14 amino acids, cysteine through phenylalanine. Here the CDR3 DNA is all that survives: 42 bases in frame from base 1.